The entry below gives a single T cell receptor (beta chain) sequence along with its context. Its binding antigen is unknown. Base qualities are not recorded, but no much larger clone differs from it by a single base. In total, roughly 710 healthy bone marrow donors made up the cohort. Cohort members were all nominally healthy when sampled, although unrecorded immune exposures were likely present. CMV serostatus was recorded as positive for 250 to 300 and negative for about 55% of the 666 cohort members, whereas no CMV serostatus was recorded for the donor in question. Each donor provided a peripheral blood sample, and peripheral blood mononuclear cells were used for TCR beta sequencing. Genomic DNA was extracted from the blood cell samples with the Qiagen DNeasy Blood Extraction Kit. This entry belongs to a study of cytomegalovirus exposure and HLA in healthy donors (dated by TCRdb to about 2017). Study-level background: An earlier analysis of approximately 600 of the donors reported approximately 300 Gb of sequence data and 120 million or so unique TCR beta sequences from about 200 million T cells. An early release covering roughly 640 HLA-typed donors comprised about 320 gigabases of sequencing data and roughly 85 million unique TCR sequences. The genetic ancestry cluster associated with self-reported Caucasian donors included about 81% of the approximately 400 genotyped donors. The study aimed to test whether signatures of past pathogen exposure could be identified by cataloging public T cell receptors. The study profiled the T cell repertoires of hundreds of subjects by immunosequencing and related them to cytomegalovirus serostatus. Along with the approximately 700-subject first cohort, a separate validation cohort of around 120 different subjects was used. High-throughput TCR immunosequencing, statistical association of individual TCRs with disease status, and machine learning were combined to predict cytomegalovirus infection status. In a later analysis, previously published TCR beta repertoires from 670 or so donors were re-analyzed and high-resolution HLA genotyping was added so that TCR occurrence patterns could be studied. Rather than using new phenotypic data, the later analysis identified candidate immune exposures from TCR beta sequences and from how often those sequences occurred across donors. An earlier analysis of around 540 of the donors applied high-throughput TCR beta sequencing to assess whether each TCR beta V gene segment acted as functional or pseudogenic. Alongside the repertoire data, information on donor age, sex, ethnicity and CMV serostatus was compiled. A later genetic analysis used genome-wide SNP genotypes for about three fifths of the 666 donors, treating that subset as a discovery cohort. All discovery cohort repertoires had been generated on a single sequencing platform. HLA typing covered class I and class II loci at four-digit resolution. Typing coverage differed by locus: A, B, C, DRB1 and DQB1 were typed in about 620-630 donors, DQA1 in roughly 510, DPA1 in some 600, and DPB1 in 400 to 490. Because of strong linkage in the cohort, roughly 5 DR-DQ haplotypes were treated as single units for association and clustering. Among 300 to 500 genotyped donors of the cohort, an average of around 240,000 unique TCR beta nucleotide sequences was sequenced per donor, of which about 18% were non-productive. General findings and caveats noted by the study authors: A later analysis found that TCR association rates varied across HLA loci, with DRB1 alleles showing the most associated TCRs and HLA-C alleles the fewest. Several of the top co-occurrence clusters appeared to be linked to parvovirus B19, influenza, CMV and Epstein-Barr virus, according to a later analysis. Broadly in line with IMGT annotations, most TCR beta V segments showed up in productive rearrangements about 87% or about 30% of the time in an earlier analysis of 450 to 600 of the donors. Presence/absence analyses assumed roughly uniform sequencing depth across donors, an assumption that may not hold. Most TCR sequences were seen in very few donors, while some public TCRs were found in many individuals. A few of the identified cytomegalovirus-associated TCR beta chains were confirmed in vitro to be specific for cytomegalovirus antigens. A further reported finding was that TCR beta sequences accurately predicted the HLA-A and HLA-B alleles for most subjects in the first cohort. When HLA alleles, especially DR and DQ, strongly co-occurred, TCR associations were difficult to assign to individual alleles. In this cohort, only TCR beta chains were sequenced, and detectable features were limited by the absence of alpha or paired-chain data. In both the original and validation cohorts, the classifier was reported to diagnose cytomegalovirus status with high specificity and sensitivity. Because HLA typing was missing for some donors at each locus, association tests included only the typed subset. Most CMV-associated TCR beta chains appeared to be HLA-restricted in a later analysis, and the HLA associations seemed to be driven largely by CMV exposure. A later analysis associated 16,951 TCR beta sequences with specific HLA alleles at a false discovery rate of 0.05. A later analysis found that HLA-associated TCR beta chains were more clonally expanded and had lower generation probabilities than equally common non-associated chains. In the study, some 160 TCR beta chains were listed as associated with cytomegalovirus. Some IMGT-functional V segments, including TRBV6-2 and TRBV6-3, could not be distinguished by the 87-base-pair reads and were therefore excluded. Linkage disequilibrium might explain the correlated functional status among segregating V segments, but an unknown experimental factor could not be excluded. Roughly 15 rarely observed V segments, including chromosome 9 orphons, were excluded from the earlier analysis of just under 600 of the donors because counts were too low. In a later genetic analysis, fewer N-insertions in productive TCRs were reported among donors in an Asian-associated ancestry cluster than the roughly 640-donor mean. A group of highly shared sequence variants was considered likely to be a technical artifact of the sequencing pipeline. A later genetic analysis associated a missense DCLRE1C variant with V-gene and J-gene trimming of TCR beta chains, and an independent cohort replicated the association. It was suggested by the authors that the approach could potentially be generalized to other disease states and immunological phenotypes. For the cohort, immune exposure information was limited to CMV serostatus.

Counted from cysteine to phenylalanine, this CDR3 has 11 amino acids. Of all the DNA, just the CDR3 is kept, 33 bases in frame from base 1. Trimming at the junction amounts to 3 bases on V and 15 bases on J, and the germline ends lie 12 bases apart. The germline V gene (reference sequence) yields LNHDA for CDR1 and SQIVND for CDR2. The library was produced with the immunoSEQ multiplex PCR assay. A mixture of 60 forward primers for TCR Vbeta segments and 13 reverse primers for TCR Jbeta segments was used in the multiplex PCR. A multiplex PCR assay on genomic DNA amplified the CDR3 region of rearranged TCR beta genes. The Illumina HiSeq System was used to sequence the amplified TCR beta libraries as 87-base-pair reads. The source study handled its data this way. Across the roughly 600 repertoires, a later analysis counted tens of millions of unique TCR beta chains, roughly 11 million of which were shared by at least two donors. To remove PCR and sequencing errors, raw reads were error-corrected and collapsed into unique sequences using a nearest-neighbor algorithm that merged closely related sequences. Alignment of CDR3 sequences to IMGT reference sequences was used to assign V, D and J gene segments. Each retained sequence needed at least a six-nucleotide match to both a V gene segment and a J gene segment. Rearrangements were called productive when the CDR3 lacked stop codons and stayed in frame with V and J; all others were non-productive. Following IMGT convention, CDR3 was defined as the stretch from the second conserved V-encoded cysteine up to the conserved J-encoded phenylalanine. The earlier analysis of fewer than 700 of the donors excluded sequences that lacked an unambiguous match to a single V gene segment. An earlier analysis of 500 to 600 of the donors classified V segments as functional when productive rearrangements were above 56.7% and as segregating when the standard deviation between donors was above 5%. To diagnose cytomegalovirus status from the catalog of TCR beta chain sequences, a statistical classification framework was built. V and J gene assignment, in a later analysis, came from comparing TCR nucleotide sequences with IMGT/GENE-DB human TR gene sequences. A later analysis assigned CDR3 sequences and most-parsimonious VDJ recombination scenarios with the TCRdist pipeline. A later analysis defined each TCR beta chain by its CDR3 amino acid sequence plus V-gene family, and excluded reads lacking a unique V-gene family. A later analysis removed 500 to 650 highly shared, low-generation-probability nucleotide sequences to deal with suspected cross-contamination and a sequencing artifact. In a later analysis, a clonal expansion index was calculated for each public chain from normalized within-repertoire ranks of inferred template counts. In a later analysis, generation probabilities were computed using a VDJ recombination model fitted to out-of-frame rearrangements, and the results were checked against IGoR. A later analysis scored TCR-TCR, TCR-HLA and TCR-CMV co-occurrence with hypergeometric tests, applying a repertoire-size bias correction to TCR pairs. A later analysis estimated false discovery rates by permuting HLA or CMV assignments 20 times. A later analysis grouped co-occurring TCRs with DBSCAN, adding TCRdist sequence similarity when clustering within HLA-allele-positive subsets. Repertoires with fewer than 30,000 or more than 120,000 public chains, plus five repertoires with anomalous nucleotide sharing, were excluded from co-occurrence clustering. What TCRdb holds here is the immuneACCESS table cut down to in-frame rearrangements. Part of the clones is not present; checked against another copy, under half of the missing clones reflect an unresolved V gene, and the others are unexplained. V and J calls plus clone size are reproduced from that table; the DNA served to infer D and trimming. The sample includes 35,000 to 45,000 clones, with 50% to 55% observed a single time. 9.5% to 13% of the sample rests with the top ten.

This clonotype originated in a human donor in good health. The rearranged chain carries TRBV19 and TRBJ2-1; TRBD2 could be the D gene, as 5 bases match. Source material: PBMCs. The CDR3 amino acid sequence is: CASSISRVLFF. At the DNA level, the sequence is TGTGCCAGTAGTATCTCGCGGGTCCTGTTCTTC.